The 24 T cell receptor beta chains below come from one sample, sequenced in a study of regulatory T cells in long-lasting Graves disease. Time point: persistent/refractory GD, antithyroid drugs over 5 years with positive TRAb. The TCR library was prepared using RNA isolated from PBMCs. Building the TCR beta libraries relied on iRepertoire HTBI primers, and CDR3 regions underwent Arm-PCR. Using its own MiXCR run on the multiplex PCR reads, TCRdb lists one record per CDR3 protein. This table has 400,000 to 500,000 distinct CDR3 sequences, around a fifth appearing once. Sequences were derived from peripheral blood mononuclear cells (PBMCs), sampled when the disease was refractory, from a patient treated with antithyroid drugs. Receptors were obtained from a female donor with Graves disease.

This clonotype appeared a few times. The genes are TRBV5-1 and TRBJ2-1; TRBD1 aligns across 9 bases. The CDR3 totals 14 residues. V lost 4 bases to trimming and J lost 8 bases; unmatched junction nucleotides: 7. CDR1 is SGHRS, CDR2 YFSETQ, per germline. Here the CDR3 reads CASSDGQGIDEQFF. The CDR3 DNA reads TGCGCCAGCAGCGATGGACAGGGGATCGATGAGCAGTTCTTC. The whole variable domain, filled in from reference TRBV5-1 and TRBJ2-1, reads KAGVTQTPRYLIKTRGQQVTLSCSPISGHRSVSWYQQTPGQGLQFLFEYFSETQRNKGNFPGRFSGRQFSNSRSEMNVSTLELGDSALYLCASSDGQGIDEQFFGPGTRLTVL.

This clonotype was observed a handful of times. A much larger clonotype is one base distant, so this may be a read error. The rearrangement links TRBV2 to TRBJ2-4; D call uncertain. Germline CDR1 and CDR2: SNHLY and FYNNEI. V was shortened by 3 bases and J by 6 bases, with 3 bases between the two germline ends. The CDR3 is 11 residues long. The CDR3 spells CASSDGNIQYF. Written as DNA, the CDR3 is TGTGCCAGCAGTGACGGAAACATTCAGTACTTC.

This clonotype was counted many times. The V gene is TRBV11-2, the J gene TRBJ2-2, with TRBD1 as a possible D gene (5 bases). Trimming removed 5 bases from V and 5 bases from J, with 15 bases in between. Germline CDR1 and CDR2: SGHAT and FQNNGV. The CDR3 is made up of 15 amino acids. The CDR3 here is CASSPRVMGTGELFF. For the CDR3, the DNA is TGTGCCAGCAGCCCCAGGGTCATGGGAACCGGGGAGCTGTTTTTT.

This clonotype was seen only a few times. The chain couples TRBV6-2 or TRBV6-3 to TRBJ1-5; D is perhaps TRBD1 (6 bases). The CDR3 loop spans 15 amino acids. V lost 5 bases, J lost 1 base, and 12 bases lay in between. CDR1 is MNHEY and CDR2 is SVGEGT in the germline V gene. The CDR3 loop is CASSEDRTSNQPQHF. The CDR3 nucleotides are TGTGCCAGCAGTGAAGACAGGACAAGCAATCAGCCCCAGCATTTT.

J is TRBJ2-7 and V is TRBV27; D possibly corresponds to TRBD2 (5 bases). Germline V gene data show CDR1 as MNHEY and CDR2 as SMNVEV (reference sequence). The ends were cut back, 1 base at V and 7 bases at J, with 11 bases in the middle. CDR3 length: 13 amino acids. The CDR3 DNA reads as TGTGCCAGCAGTTTATTCCTAGCTTCTGAGCAGTACTTC. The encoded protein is CASSLFLASEQYF.

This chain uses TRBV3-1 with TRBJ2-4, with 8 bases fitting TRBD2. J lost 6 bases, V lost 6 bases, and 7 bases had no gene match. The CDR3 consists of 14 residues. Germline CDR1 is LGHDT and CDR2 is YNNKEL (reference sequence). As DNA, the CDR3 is TGTGCCAGCAGTTACGGGAGGGTAGGAAACATTCAGTACTTC. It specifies CASSYGRVGNIQYF.

CDR3: CASSTRDSNQPQHF. The CDR3 nucleotides are TGTGCCAGCAGCACACGGGACAGTAATCAGCCCCAGCATTTT. The J gene is TRBJ1-5, the V gene TRBV13, with TRBD1 matching over 7 bases. CDR1 is PRHDT and CDR2 is FYEKMQ in the germline V gene (reference sequence). CDR3 length: 14 residues. J was trimmed by 4 bases and V by 5 bases; bases with no gene match: 5.

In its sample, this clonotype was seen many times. CDR3 nucleotides: TGTGCCAGCAGTGCAGGGTATGGTGAAGCTTTCTTT. Protein: CASSAGYGEAFF. The chain employs TRBV6-1 and TRBJ1-1; tentatively, D is TRBD1 (5 bases). V lost 4 bases, J lost 7 bases, and 10 bases lay in between. CDR1 is MNHNS and CDR2 is SASEGT in the germline V gene. This CDR3 has 12 amino acids.

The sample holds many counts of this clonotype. The CDR3 reads CASSRSGEQYF. The CDR3 DNA is TGTGCCAGCAGCCGCTCCGGCGAGCAGTACTTC. This chain uses TRBV7-9 with TRBJ2-7; D is unresolved. This CDR3 has 11 residues. Trimming took 5 bases from V and 6 from J, leaving 8 bases between them. The V gene's germline CDR1 is SEHNR and CDR2 FQNEAQ (reference sequence).

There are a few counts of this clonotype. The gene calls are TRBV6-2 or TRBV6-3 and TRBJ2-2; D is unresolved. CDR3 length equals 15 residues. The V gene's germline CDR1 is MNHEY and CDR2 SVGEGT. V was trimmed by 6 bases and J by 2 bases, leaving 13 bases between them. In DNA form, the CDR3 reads TGTGCCAGCAGCCCGACCGCGAAAAACACCGGGGAGCTGTTTTTT. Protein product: CASSPTAKNTGELFF.

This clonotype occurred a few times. The CDR3 bases are TGTGCCAGCAGCTCCCCCAGGGGGCCGACTGAAGCTTTCTTT. Its protein is CASSSPRGPTEAFF. The chain links TRBV13 to TRBJ1-1; TRBD1 matches at 8 bases. V lost 4 bases, J lost 5 bases, and 6 bases stayed unmatched. CDR1 and CDR2 (germline): PRHDT, FYEKMQ (reference sequence). The CDR3 is 14 amino acids.

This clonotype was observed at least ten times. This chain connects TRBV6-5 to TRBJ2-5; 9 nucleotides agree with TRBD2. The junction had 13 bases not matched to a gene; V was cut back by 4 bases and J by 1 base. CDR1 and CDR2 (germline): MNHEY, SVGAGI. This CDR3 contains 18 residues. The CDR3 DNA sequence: TGTGCCAGCAGTTCCCGACAACCTCTAGCGGGGCCCCAAGAGACCCAGTACTTC. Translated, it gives CASSSRQPLAGPQETQYF.

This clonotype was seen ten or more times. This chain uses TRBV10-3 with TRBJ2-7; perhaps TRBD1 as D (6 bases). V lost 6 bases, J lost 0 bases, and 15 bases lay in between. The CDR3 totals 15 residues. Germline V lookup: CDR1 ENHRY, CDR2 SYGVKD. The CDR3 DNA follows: TGTGCCATCAGGGCCGGACAGTCAACCTCCTACGAGCAGTACTTC. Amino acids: CAIRAGQSTSYEQYF.

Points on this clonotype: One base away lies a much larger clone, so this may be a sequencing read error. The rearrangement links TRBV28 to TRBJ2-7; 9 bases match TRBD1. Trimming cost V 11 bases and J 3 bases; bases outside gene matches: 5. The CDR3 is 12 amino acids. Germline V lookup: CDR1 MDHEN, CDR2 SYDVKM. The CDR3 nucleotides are TGTGCCGGGCTGGGACAGGGCTACGAGCAGTACTTC. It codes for CAGLGQGYEQYF.

The CDR3 here is CSAGPEGYEQYF. For the CDR3, the DNA is TGCAGTGCTGGCCCGGAGGGCTACGAGCAGTACTTC. The gene calls are TRBV20-1 and TRBJ2-7, with D possibly matching TRBD2 (6 bases). Germline lookup yields CDR1 DFQATT and CDR2 SNEGSKA (reference sequence). V was clipped by 5 bases and J by 3 bases, with 11 bases between them. The CDR3 loop spans 12 amino acids.

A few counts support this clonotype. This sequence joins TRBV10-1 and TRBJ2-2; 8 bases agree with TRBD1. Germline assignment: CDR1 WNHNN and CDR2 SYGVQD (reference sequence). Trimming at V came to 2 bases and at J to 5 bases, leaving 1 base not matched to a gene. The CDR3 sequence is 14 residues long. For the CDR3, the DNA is TGCGCCAGCAGTGAGGACAGGGGAACCGGGGAGCTGTTTTTT. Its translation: CASSEDRGTGELFF.

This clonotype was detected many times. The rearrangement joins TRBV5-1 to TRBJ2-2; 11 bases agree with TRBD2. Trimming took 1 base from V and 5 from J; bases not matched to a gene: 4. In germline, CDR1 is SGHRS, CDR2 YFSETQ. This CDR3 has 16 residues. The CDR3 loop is CASSLTSGSVTGELFF. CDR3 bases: TGCGCCAGCAGCTTGACTAGCGGGAGTGTTACCGGGGAGCTGTTTTTT.

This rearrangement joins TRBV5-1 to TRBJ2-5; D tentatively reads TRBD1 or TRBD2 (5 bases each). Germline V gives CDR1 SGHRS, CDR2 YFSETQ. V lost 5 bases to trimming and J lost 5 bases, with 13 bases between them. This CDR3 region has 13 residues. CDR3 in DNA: TGCGCCAGCAGTAAAGGAGAGGGGGAGACCCAGTACTTC. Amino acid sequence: CASSKGEGETQYF.

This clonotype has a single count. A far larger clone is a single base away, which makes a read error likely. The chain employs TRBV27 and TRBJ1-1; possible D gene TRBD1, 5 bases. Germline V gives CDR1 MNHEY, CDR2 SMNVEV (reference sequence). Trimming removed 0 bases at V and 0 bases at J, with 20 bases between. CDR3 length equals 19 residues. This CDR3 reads CASSLSPYAGTDLNTEAFF. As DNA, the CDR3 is TGTGCCAGCAGTTTATCCCCCTACGCCGGGACGGACCTGAACACTGAAGCTTTCTTT.

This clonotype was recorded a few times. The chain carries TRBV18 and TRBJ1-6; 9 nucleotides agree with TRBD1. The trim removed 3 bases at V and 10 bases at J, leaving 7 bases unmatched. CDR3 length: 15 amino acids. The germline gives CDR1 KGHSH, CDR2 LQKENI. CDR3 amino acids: CASSPKETGGSPLHF. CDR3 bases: TGTGCCAGCTCACCCAAGGAGACAGGGGGATCACCCCTCCACTTT.

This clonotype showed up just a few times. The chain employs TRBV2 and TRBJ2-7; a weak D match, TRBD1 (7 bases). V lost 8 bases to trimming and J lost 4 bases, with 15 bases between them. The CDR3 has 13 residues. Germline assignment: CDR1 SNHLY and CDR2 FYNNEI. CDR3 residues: CASGGDRPYEQYF. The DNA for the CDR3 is TGTGCCAGCGGAGGGGACAGACCTTACGAGCAGTACTTC.

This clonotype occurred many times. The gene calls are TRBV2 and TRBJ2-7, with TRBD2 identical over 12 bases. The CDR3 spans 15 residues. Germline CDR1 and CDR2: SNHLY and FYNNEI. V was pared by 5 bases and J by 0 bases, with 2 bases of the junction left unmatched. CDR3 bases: TGTGCCAGCAGTCCGGGACTAGCGGGCTCCTACGAGCAGTACTTC. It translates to CASSPGLAGSYEQYF.

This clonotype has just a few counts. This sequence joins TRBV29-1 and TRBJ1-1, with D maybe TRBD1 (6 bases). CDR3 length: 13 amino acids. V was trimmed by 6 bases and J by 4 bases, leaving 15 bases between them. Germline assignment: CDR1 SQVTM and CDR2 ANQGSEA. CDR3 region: CSVGAGWLTEAFF. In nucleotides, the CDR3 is TGCAGCGTGGGGGCAGGGTGGCTCACTGAAGCTTTCTTT.

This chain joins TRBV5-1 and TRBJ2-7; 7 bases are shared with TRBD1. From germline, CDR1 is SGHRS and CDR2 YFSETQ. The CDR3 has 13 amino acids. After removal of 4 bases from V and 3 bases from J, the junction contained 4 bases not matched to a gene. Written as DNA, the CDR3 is TGCGCCAGCAGCGGGGGACAGAACTACGAGCAGTACTTC. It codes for CASSGGQNYEQYF. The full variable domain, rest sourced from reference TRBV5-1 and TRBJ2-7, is KAGVTQTPRYLIKTRGQQVTLSCSPISGHRSVSWYQQTPGQGLQFLFEYFSETQRNKGNFPGRFSGRQFSNSRSEMNVSTLELGDSALYLCASSGGQNYEQYFGPGTRLTVT.